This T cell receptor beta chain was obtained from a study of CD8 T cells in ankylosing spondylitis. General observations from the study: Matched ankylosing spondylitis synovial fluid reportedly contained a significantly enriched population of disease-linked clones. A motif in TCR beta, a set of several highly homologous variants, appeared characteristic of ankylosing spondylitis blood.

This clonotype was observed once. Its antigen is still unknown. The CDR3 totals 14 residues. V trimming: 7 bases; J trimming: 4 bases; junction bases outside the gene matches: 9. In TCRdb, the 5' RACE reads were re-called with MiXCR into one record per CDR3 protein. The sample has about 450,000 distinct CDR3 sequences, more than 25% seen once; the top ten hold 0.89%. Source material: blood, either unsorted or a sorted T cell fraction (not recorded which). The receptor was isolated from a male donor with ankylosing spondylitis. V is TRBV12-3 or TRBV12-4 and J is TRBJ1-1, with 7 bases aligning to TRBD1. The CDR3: CASTPKTGRTEAFF. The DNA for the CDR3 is TGTGCCAGCACCCCTAAGACAGGGCGCACTGAAGCTTTCTTT.